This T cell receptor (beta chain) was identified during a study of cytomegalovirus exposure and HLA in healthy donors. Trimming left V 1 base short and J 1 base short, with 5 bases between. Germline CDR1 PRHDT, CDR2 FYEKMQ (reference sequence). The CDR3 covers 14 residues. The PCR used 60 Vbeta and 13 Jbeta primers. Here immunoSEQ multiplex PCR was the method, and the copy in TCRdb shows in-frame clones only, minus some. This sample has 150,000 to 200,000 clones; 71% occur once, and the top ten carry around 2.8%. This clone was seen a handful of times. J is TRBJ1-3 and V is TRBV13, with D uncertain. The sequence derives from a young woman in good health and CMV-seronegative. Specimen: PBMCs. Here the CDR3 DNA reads TGTGCCAGCAGCTTAGTAGAGTCTGGAAACACCATATATTTT. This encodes CASSLVESGNTIYF.